This TCR beta chain was captured by sequencing in a study of PD-1 blockade in mismatch repair-deficient tumors. Study-wide background: Enrolled about 2012-2016, patients had progressing, pretreated mismatch repair-deficient cancers of about a dozen types. Study results and limitations: Tumor-resident clones, often undetectable pretreatment in blood, expanded then contracted after pembrolizumab.

PCR or immunohistochemistry showed mismatch repair deficiency in every enrolled patient. The TCR-sequenced patients were three responders to pembrolizumab. Per germline, CDR1 SGHRS and CDR2 YFSETQ. Trimming took 5 bases from V and 6 from J, leaving 20 bases between them. This CDR3 comprises 16 residues. About this clone: Its matching antigen is unknown.

This table comes from immunoSEQ multiplex PCR, and its TCRdb copy is limited to in-frame clones, with some not included. The sample comprises about 120,000 clones, roughly 90% of which are singletons, and 12% rests with the top ten. The gene calls are TRBV5-1 and TRBJ2-2, with D perhaps assigned TRBD1 or TRBD2 (5 bases each). This TCR derives from an adult with mismatch repair-deficient cancer. Sequencing was performed on peripheral blood, taken about 17 months after starting pembrolizumab. CDR3: CASRPLHEGKSGELFF. The CDR3 DNA is TGCGCCAGCAGACCCTTACATGAGGGGAAGTCCGGGGAGCTGTTTTTT.